These 8 T cell receptor beta chains share one sample of origin, sequenced in a study of cytomegalovirus exposure and HLA in healthy donors. Researchers ran the PCR with 60 Vbeta and 13 Jbeta primers. Libraries were prepared by immunoSEQ multiplex PCR; TCRdb keeps only in-frame clonotypes and omits some of them. The data contain roughly 100,000 clones, around 77% of them seen just once; the ten biggest clones take up less than 5%. Sequenced: PBMCs. The receptors here all came from a man aged 45-65 years in good health and CMV-seropositive.

This chain uses TRBV7-9 with TRBJ2-1; D possibly corresponds to TRBD2 (6 bases). Trimming shortened V by 3 bases and J by 3 bases, and 9 bases separated the two germline ends. The V gene's germline CDR1 is SEHNR and CDR2 FQNEAQ (reference sequence). This CDR3 has 14 residues. The CDR3 DNA follows: TGTGCCAGCAGCTTGTCGGGAGTCTACAATGAGCAGTTCTTC. Amino acid sequence: CASSLSGVYNEQFF.

The gene calls are TRBV5-5 and TRBJ1-4; D unclear. Germline V gene lookup returns CDR1 SGHKS and CDR2 YYEKEE (reference sequence). The V and J ends lost 5 bases and 3 bases respectively, with 5 bases between them. The CDR3 is 12 residues long. In DNA, the CDR3 is TGTGCCAGCAGAGCTTCTAATGAAAAACTGTTTTTT. The encoded protein is CASRASNEKLFF.

V and J are TRBV14 and TRBJ1-2; 11 nucleotides match TRBD1. Trimming removed 6 bases from V and 8 bases from J; junction bases left unmatched: 5. In germline, CDR1 is SGHDN, CDR2 FVKESK. The CDR3 runs 13 residues. The chain's CDR3 is CASRRTGGRGYTF. The CDR3 bases are TGTGCCAGCAGGAGGACAGGGGGCCGGGGCTACACCTTC.

The V call is TRBV19, the J call TRBJ2-5; 7 bases are a match to TRBD1. This CDR3 has 12 amino acids. Trimming cost V 9 bases and J 3 bases; bases outside gene matches: 4. Per germline, CDR1 LNHDA and CDR2 SQIVND (reference sequence). The CDR3 DNA is TGTGCCAGCGGACAGGCCGAAGAGACCCAGTACTTC. The encoded protein is CASGQAEETQYF. The full variable domain, rest sourced from reference TRBV19 and TRBJ2-5, is DGGITQSPKYLFRKEGQNVTLSCEQNLNHDAMYWYRQDPGQGLRLIYYSQIVNDFQKGDIAEGYSVSREKKESFPLTVTSAQKNPTAFYLCASGQAEETQYFGPGTRLLVL.

For this clone: The sample holds other DNA sequences that translate to the same CDR3. The CDR3 DNA reads as TGTGCCAGCAGGGGAAAGGTGGGGGGGTACTCCTACGAGCAGTACTTC. This translates into CASRGKVGGYSYEQYF. V usage is TRBV27 and J usage is TRBJ2-7; 7 bases are shared with TRBD2. The CDR3 consists of 16 residues. V lost 6 bases and J lost 0; bases outside the gene matches: 11. CDR1 is MNHEY and CDR2 is SMNVEV in the germline V gene (reference sequence).

This chain connects TRBV7-2 to TRBJ1-5; D gene ambiguous. This CDR3 is 15 amino acids long. The V gene lost 1 base and the J gene lost 3 bases, with 10 bases spanning the gap. The germline V gene encodes CDR1 SGHTA and CDR2 FQGNSA. Written as DNA, the CDR3 is TGTGCCAGCAGCTTAGGGGCCCCAGCCAATCAGCCCCAGCATTTT. As protein: CASSLGAPANQPQHF.

The chain recombines TRBV19 with TRBJ2-7, with 14 nucleotides matching TRBD2. Germline values: CDR1 LNHDA, CDR2 SQIVND (reference sequence). Trimming cost V 8 bases and J 4 bases; bases outside gene matches: 1. This CDR3 spans 13 amino acids. CDR3 in DNA: TGTGCCAGTGGGACTAGCGGGAGTTACGAGCAGTACTTC. Translating it yields CASGTSGSYEQYF.

The CDR3 here is CASSWGAGTDNEKLFF. In DNA, the CDR3 is TGTGCCAGCAGCTGGGGCGCCGGGACAGATAATGAAAAACTGTTTTTT. This chain connects TRBV7-9 to TRBJ1-4; 7 bases are shared with TRBD1. V lost 4 bases and J lost 4; bases outside the gene matches: 9. Germline CDR1 SEHNR, CDR2 FQNEAQ (reference sequence). This CDR3 has 16 residues.